Below, 27 T cell receptor beta chains from the same sample are listed, as sequenced in a study of cytomegalovirus exposure and HLA in healthy donors. In the PCR, 60 Vbeta and 13 Jbeta primers were used. Only in-frame clones appear in the TCRdb table, and some are missing; sequencing was by immunoSEQ multiplex PCR. The data show roughly 130,000 clones, with approximately 85% seen just once and roughly 0.53% held by the top ten. The specimen sequenced was PBMCs. The receptors here all came from a woman in her thirties or forties in good health and CMV-seronegative.

The chain carries TRBV2 and TRBJ2-2; TRBD1 matches 8 bases. CDR1 is SNHLY and CDR2 is FYNNEI in the germline V gene. V was pared by 5 bases and J by 2 bases, with 7 bases of the junction left unmatched. The CDR3 loop spans 16 amino acids. The CDR3 loop reads CASSPRDRRNTGELFF. CDR3 sequence (DNA): TGTGCCAGCAGTCCCCGGGACAGGAGAAACACCGGGGAGCTGTTTTTT.

The J gene is TRBJ1-1, the V gene TRBV5-6; TRBD1 aligns across 12 bases. Germline V lookup: CDR1 SGHDT, CDR2 YYEEEE. The CDR3 has 16 residues. The J segment lost 4 bases and the V segment lost 4 bases, leaving 8 bases of the junction unmatched. In DNA form, the CDR3 reads TGTGCCAGCAGCAAAACCGGGACAGGGGGCGCCACTGAAGCTTTCTTT. Translation: CASSKTGTGGATEAFF.

V is TRBV11-3 and J is TRBJ1-1; unclear D gene. This CDR3 contains 15 residues. The germline V gene has CDR1 SGHNT and CDR2 YENEEA. Trimming took off 0 bases at V and 1 base at J, with 9 bases between the two ends. CDR3 DNA sequence: TGTGCCAGCAGCTTAGATCTCACGAGGAACACTGAAGCTTTCTTT. Amino acid sequence: CASSLDLTRNTEAFF.

The chain recombines TRBV28 with TRBJ2-2; D is uncertain. The CDR3 is 16 amino acids. V was shortened by 3 bases and J by 6 bases, with 17 bases between the two germline ends. CDR1 is MDHEN and CDR2 is SYDVKM in the germline V gene. The CDR3 DNA is TGTGCCAGCAGTTTTCGACTTACGACGACCGCCGGGGAGCTGTTTTTT. Amino acid sequence: CASSFRLTTTAGELFF.

The DNA for the CDR3 is TGCGCCAGCAGCTCGGGACAGGGCTACGAGCAGTACTTC. Its protein is CASSSGQGYEQYF. This chain links TRBV5-1 with TRBJ2-5; 9 positions agree with TRBD1. TRBJ2-7 explains the end of the DNA better; the J call may be wrong. CDR1 and CDR2 (germline): SGHRS, YFSETQ. This CDR3 spans 13 amino acids.

The genes are TRBV6-5 and TRBJ1-1, with 7 positions matching TRBD1. Germline V gene sequence: CDR1 MNHEY, CDR2 SVGAGI. The J segment lost 6 bases and the V segment lost 5 bases, leaving 9 bases of the junction unmatched. The CDR3 totals 14 residues. This CDR3 reads CASSPYRGSAEAFF. CDR3 bases: TGTGCCAGCAGTCCATACAGGGGATCCGCTGAAGCTTTCTTT.

V usage is TRBV5-1 and J usage is TRBJ2-3, with D hard to call. CDR3 size: 13 residues. CDR1 and CDR2 from the germline V gene are SGHRS and YFSETQ. V lost 1 base and J lost 5, with 8 bases in between. The CDR3 loop reads CASSLNAEDTQYF. The CDR3 DNA follows: TGCGCCAGCAGCTTGAACGCGGAAGATACGCAGTATTTT.

Only one count was recorded for this clone. The rearrangement uses TRBV6-4 and TRBJ2-3; D might be TRBD2 (5 bases). The V and J ends lost 0 bases and 6 bases respectively, with 7 bases between them. The germline CDR1 and CDR2 sequences are MRHNA and SNTAGT. CDR3 length: 13 residues. This CDR3 is CASSDSEADTQYF. The CDR3 coding sequence is TGTGCCAGCAGTGACTCGGAGGCGGATACGCAGTATTTT.

This clone has only a few counts. This chain links TRBV7-8 with TRBJ1-5, with TRBD1 matching 9 bases. The germline V gene encodes CDR1 SGHVS and CDR2 FQNEAQ. CDR3 size: 16 residues. J was trimmed by 6 bases and V by 5 bases; bases with no gene match: 11. The CDR3 region is CASSIILLTGGQPQHF. As DNA, the CDR3 is TGTGCCAGCAGCATAATTTTATTGACAGGGGGTCAGCCCCAGCATTTT.

The chain carries TRBV5-1 and TRBJ2-5; 7 nucleotides line up with TRBD1. The germline CDR1 and CDR2 sequences are SGHRS and YFSETQ. Trimming removed 4 bases from V and 7 bases from J; junction bases left unmatched: 13. The CDR3 has 15 amino acids. The CDR3: CASSPSGTAYGTQYF. The CDR3 DNA sequence: TGCGCCAGCAGCCCGTCCGGGACAGCGTACGGGACCCAGTACTTC.

Notes on this clone: One junction end does not reproduce the germline sequence, and a read error may be involved. The V and J genes are TRBV7-9 and TRBJ1-2; 8 bases align to TRBD1. Germline CDR1 is SEHNR and CDR2 is FQNEAQ (reference sequence). CDR3 size: 16 residues. CDR3 sequence: CSSSLMGVGQGDGYTF. The CDR3 nucleotides read TGTTCCAGCAGCTTAATGGGGGTTGGACAGGGTGATGGCTACACCTTC.

Worth noting for this clone: The sample carries other DNA sequences with the same CDR3. V and J are TRBV30 and TRBJ1-5, with TRBD1 matching 8 bases. This CDR3 contains 14 residues. CDR1 and CDR2 from the germline V gene are GTSNPN and SVGIG (reference sequence). Trimming removed 3 bases from V and 7 bases from J; junction bases left unmatched: 8. CDR3 in amino acids: CAWSAGTGNQPQHF. Written as DNA, the CDR3 is TGTGCCTGGAGCGCCGGGACAGGTAACCAGCCCCAGCATTTT.

This chain links TRBV10-3 with TRBJ2-1, with 8 bases that match TRBD2. J lost 4 bases, V lost 9 bases, and 5 bases had no gene match. The CDR3 is made up of 13 amino acids. Germline V gives CDR1 ENHRY, CDR2 SYGVKD. The CDR3 DNA is TGTGCCATGTCGGGGGGGGGATACAATGAGCAGTTCTTC. Translating it yields CAMSGGGYNEQFF.

This chain uses TRBV5-1 with TRBJ2-7; the D gene is possibly TRBD1 (6 bases). CDR3 length equals 13 residues. The V gene's germline CDR1 is SGHRS and CDR2 YFSETQ. V was shortened by 4 bases and J by 3 bases, with 11 bases between the two germline ends. CDR3 nucleotide sequence: TGCGCCAGCAGCGACCAACAGGGCTACGAGCAGTACTTC. It yields the protein CASSDQQGYEQYF.

This clone was recorded once. This chain joins TRBV7-8 and TRBJ2-7; D not certain. V gave up 0 bases and J gave up 2 bases, with 8 bases separating them. Germline V gives CDR1 SGHVS, CDR2 FQNEAQ. The CDR3 loop spans 14 amino acids. The CDR3 spells CASSLAYLAYEQYF. CDR3 DNA: TGTGCCAGCAGCTTAGCGTATCTAGCCTACGAGCAGTACTTC.

This clone was seen once. This chain connects TRBV9 to TRBJ1-2, with 10 positions matching TRBD1. Germline-derived CDR1 and CDR2 are SGDLS and YYNGEE. With V trimmed by 4 bases and J by 8 bases, 8 bases remained unmatched. The CDR3 spans 14 residues. CDR3 loop: CASSPLGTGEGYTF. The CDR3 DNA sequence: TGTGCCAGCAGCCCCCTAGGGACAGGGGAAGGCTACACCTTC.

This clone was recorded only once. The chain employs TRBV10-3 and TRBJ1-2; D is possibly TRBD1 (5 bases). V was cut by 4 bases and J by 0 bases, with 15 bases left in between. There are 16 residues in the CDR3. Germline V gives CDR1 ENHRY, CDR2 SYGVKD. CDR3 sequence (DNA): TGTGCCATCAGTGGGAACGCAGGGTATGCTAACTATGGCTACACCTTC. Amino acid sequence: CAISGNAGYANYGYTF.

This chain uses TRBV11-2 with TRBJ1-5; D gene ambiguous. V lost 2 bases and J 4 bases, leaving 6 bases between the germline ends. The CDR3 spans 13 residues. Germline lookup yields CDR1 SGHAT and CDR2 FQNNGV. CDR3 amino acids: CASSLNENQPQHF. In DNA, the CDR3 is TGTGCCAGCAGCTTAAATGAGAATCAGCCCCAGCATTTT.

The chain combines TRBV12-5 with TRBJ2-1, with D possibly TRBD1 on 6 matching bases. Germline-derived CDR1 and CDR2 are LGHNT and FRNRAP. Trimming took off 6 bases at V and 0 bases at J, with 12 bases between the two ends. The CDR3 covers 15 residues. The CDR3 coding sequence is TGTGCTAGTGGACCGGACAGTACCTCCTACAATGAGCAGTTCTTC. It yields the protein CASGPDSTSYNEQFF.

The CDR3 DNA reads as TGTGCCAGTAGTGGGGGGTCCGAGCCCCAGCATTTT. Translating gives CASSGGSEPQHF. The V call is TRBV19, the J call TRBJ1-5, with D maybe TRBD1 (5 bases). Germline V gives CDR1 LNHDA, CDR2 SQIVND (reference sequence). The CDR3 is made up of 12 amino acids. Trimming cost V 5 bases and J 8 bases, with 10 bases left between them.

In the case of this clone: At one of its ends the junction is not consistent with the germline gene, which may arise from a read error. The gene calls are TRBV7-9 and TRBJ1-1; 9 positions agree with TRBD1. The CDR3 is 16 amino acids. The germline gives CDR1 SEHNR, CDR2 FQNEAQ (reference sequence). In nucleotides, the CDR3 is TGTTCCAGCAGTCCACAGGGGGCCGGTGGCGACACTGAAGCTTTCTTT. Translation gives CSSSPQGAGGDTEAFF.

V is TRBV6-4 and J is TRBJ2-7; 12 bases are a match to TRBD2. The germline CDR1 and CDR2 sequences are MRHNA and SNTAGT. V shed 5 bases and J 5 bases; nucleotides not matched to a gene: 4. The CDR3 contains 14 residues. This chain's CDR3 is CASSPSGRGDEQYF. The CDR3 DNA reads TGTGCCAGCAGTCCTAGCGGGAGGGGCGACGAGCAGTACTTC.

The rearrangement links TRBV9 to TRBJ2-3, with 9 bases fitting TRBD2. The CDR3 loop spans 16 amino acids. Losses at the gene ends were 4 bases for V and 0 bases for J; bases not matched to a gene: 6. Germline values: CDR1 SGDLS, CDR2 YYNGEE. The CDR3 sequence: CASSRGTSRSTDTQYF. DNA of the CDR3: TGTGCCAGCAGCCGGGGGACTAGCCGAAGCACAGATACGCAGTATTTT.

This clone was observed a single time. Within the sample, other DNA sequences also encode this same CDR3. The chain recombines TRBV18 with TRBJ1-1, with 7 bases matching TRBD1. Germline V gives CDR1 KGHSH, CDR2 LQKENI. The CDR3 has 16 residues. Losses at the gene ends were 2 bases for V and 2 bases for J; bases not matched to a gene: 8. The CDR3 DNA is TGTGCCAGCTCACCAATGACAGGGACAGTCAACACTGAAGCTTTCTTT. This translates into CASSPMTGTVNTEAFF. Looking up the rest from reference TRBV18 and TRBJ1-1 gives the full variable domain: NAGVMQNPRHLVRRRGQEARLRCSPMKGHSHVYWYRQLPEEGLKFMVYLQKENIIDESGMPKERFSAEFPKEGPSILRIQQVVRGDSAAYFCASSPMTGTVNTEAFFGQGTRLTVV.

CDR3 protein: CASSFTGGSGYEQYF. The CDR3 DNA is TGCGCCAGCAGCTTCACAGGGGGCTCAGGGTACGAGCAGTACTTC. The chain links TRBV5-1 to TRBJ2-7; 9 bases agree with TRBD1. V lost 2 bases to trimming and J lost 4 bases; unmatched junction nucleotides: 7. Germline V gives CDR1 SGHRS, CDR2 YFSETQ. CDR3 size: 15 residues. Drawing the rest from reference TRBV5-1 and TRBJ2-7, the complete variable domain is KAGVTQTPRYLIKTRGQQVTLSCSPISGHRSVSWYQQTPGQGLQFLFEYFSETQRNKGNFPGRFSGRQFSNSRSEMNVSTLELGDSALYLCASSFTGGSGYEQYFGPGTRLTVT.

V usage is TRBV27 and J usage is TRBJ1-1, with a tentative D call TRBD1 (6 bases). CDR1 MNHEY and CDR2 SMNVEV come from the germline V gene (reference sequence). Between the trimmed V and J ends, which lost 3 bases and 0 bases, there was a span of 11 bases. CDR3 size: 15 residues. This CDR3 reads CASSFGTLMNTEAFF. The CDR3 DNA reads as TGTGCCAGCAGTTTTGGGACACTTATGAACACTGAAGCTTTCTTT.

This sequence joins TRBV2 and TRBJ1-1; TRBD1 is a possible D gene (6 bases). The CDR3 is 12 residues long. Germline assignment: CDR1 SNHLY and CDR2 FYNNEI. The CDR3 coding sequence is TGTGTCAACCGAGGGGGGGTCACTGAAGCTTTCTTT. This codes for CVNRGGVTEAFF.